This is a list of T cell receptor beta chains from one sample in a study of T cell changes during pregnancy in multiple sclerosis. Here immunoSEQ multiplex PCR was the method, and the copy in TCRdb shows in-frame clones only, minus some. Here the sample spans some 70,000 clones, roughly 90% being singletons. The material was peripheral blood, obtained after pregnancy. The receptors originated from a female donor in good health, enrolled as a control in a pregnancy study. Each CDR3 is given with its conserved first and last residue. A D gene is named only where the DNA matches it firmly. Clone size appears in some rows only: once, few, many, or a class for an expanded clone.

CDR3 DNA: TGTGCCAGCAGCTTCAAAAAGATGGCGGGTAGCACGAACACCGGGGAGCTGTTTTTT
CDR3 protein: CASSFKKMAGSTNTGELFF
clone size: NA
V gene: TRBV7-3
D gene: NA
J gene: TRBJ2-2

CDR3 DNA: TGTGCCAGTAGTCAGGGTTACGGGGCCAACGTCCTGACTTTC
CDR3 protein: CASSQGYGANVLTF
clone size: NA
V gene: TRBV19
D gene: NA
J gene: TRBJ2-6

CDR3 DNA: TGCGCCAGCAGTGAAGGGGAAGGGCCCTACGAGCAGTACTTC
CDR3 protein: CASSEGEGPYEQYF
clone size: NA
V gene: TRBV10-1
D gene: NA
J gene: TRBJ2-7

CDR3 DNA: TGCAGCGTTGAAGATCTGGAGGGATCAGAGACCCAGTACTTC
CDR3 protein: CSVEDLEGSETQYF
clone size: NA
V gene: TRBV29-1
D gene: NA
J gene: TRBJ2-5

CDR3 DNA: TGTGCCACCAGCAGAGTTTACTCCTACGAGCAGTACTTC
CDR3 protein: CATSRVYSYEQYF
clone size: NA
V gene: TRBV15
D gene: NA
J gene: TRBJ2-7

CDR3 DNA: TGTGCCTGGGCCCGGGCAGGGATGAACACCGGGGAGCTGTTTTTT
CDR3 protein: CAWARAGMNTGELFF
clone size: NA
V gene: TRBV30
D gene: NA
J gene: TRBJ2-2

CDR3 DNA: TGTGCCAGCAGCGTAGCGACAGGGAGAGGTAATGAGCAGTTCTTC
CDR3 protein: CASSVATGRGNEQFF
clone size: NA
V gene: TRBV9
D gene: TRBD1
J gene: TRBJ2-1

CDR3 DNA: TGTGCCAGCAGTGGGGTCGGGGGGGCCTCAAATGAGCAGTTCTTC
CDR3 protein: CASSGVGGASNEQFF
clone size: NA
V gene: TRBV6-4
D gene: TRBD2
J gene: TRBJ2-1

CDR3 DNA: TGTGCCAGCAGCTTACCAGGACTAGCGGGGATCAATGAGCAGTTCTTC
CDR3 protein: CASSLPGLAGINEQFF
clone size: NA
V gene: TRBV7-9
D gene: TRBD2
J gene: TRBJ2-1

CDR3 DNA: TGTGCCAGCAGCCAAGATGGGGGGTGGATCGAACGGAACACCATATATTTT
CDR3 protein: CASSQDGGWIERNTIYF
clone size: NA
V gene: TRBV14
D gene: NA
J gene: TRBJ1-3

CDR3 DNA: TGTGCCAGCAGTTTAGGACAGTACGAGCAGTACTTC
CDR3 protein: CASSLGQYEQYF
clone size: NA
V gene: TRBV28
D gene: NA
J gene: TRBJ2-7

CDR3 DNA: TGTGCCAGCAGTCCGACAGCCAGCTCTGGAAACACCATATATTTT
CDR3 protein: CASSPTASSGNTIYF
clone size: NA
V gene: TRBV7-9
D gene: NA
J gene: TRBJ1-3

CDR3 DNA: TGTGCCAGCAGTGAAGGGCAGAGCTCTGGAAACACCATATATTTT
CDR3 protein: CASSEGQSSGNTIYF
clone size: NA
V gene: TRBV25-1
D gene: NA
J gene: TRBJ1-3

CDR3 DNA: TGCGCCAGCAGCCCCACCTACGAGCAGTACTTC
CDR3 protein: CASSPTYEQYF
clone size: NA
V gene: TRBV5-1
D gene: NA
J gene: TRBJ2-7

CDR3 DNA: TGTGCCACCAGCAGAGATTTCGGAGAGACCCAGTACTTC
CDR3 protein: CATSRDFGETQYF
clone size: NA
V gene: TRBV15
D gene: NA
J gene: TRBJ2-5

CDR3 DNA: TGTGCCAGCAGCTTCCACACCAGAGAGACCCAGTACTTC
CDR3 protein: CASSFHTRETQYF
clone size: once
V gene: TRBV11-2
D gene: NA
J gene: TRBJ2-5

CDR3 DNA: TGTGCCGCCAGGGGGCCCGGGAACACCGGGGAGCTGTTTTTT
CDR3 protein: CAARGPGNTGELFF
clone size: few
V gene: TRBV28
D gene: TRBD1
J gene: TRBJ2-2

CDR3 DNA: TGTGCCAGCAGCTTACAGGGGTCAGCCAAAAACATTCAGTACTTC
CDR3 protein: CASSLQGSAKNIQYF
clone size: NA
V gene: TRBV14
D gene: TRBD1
J gene: TRBJ2-4

CDR3 DNA: TGTGCCAGCAGCGTAGGAACAACCGCTAATGAAAAACTGTTTTTT
CDR3 protein: CASSVGTTANEKLFF
clone size: NA
V gene: TRBV9
D gene: NA
J gene: TRBJ1-4

CDR3 DNA: TGTGCCACCAGCAGAGCAGGGGGTCAAAGGGGCCGATTT
CDR3 protein: CATSRAGGQRGRF
clone size: NA
V gene: TRBV15
D gene: TRBD1
J gene: TRBJ1-1

CDR3 DNA: TGCAGCGTCATACTAGCGGGGGCCAACAATGAGCAGTTCTTC
CDR3 protein: CSVILAGANNEQFF
clone size: NA
V gene: TRBV29-1
D gene: TRBD2
J gene: TRBJ2-1

CDR3 DNA: TGTGCCAGCAGTGAAAGAGTGGCTAGCGGAGGGGATGAGCAGTTCTTC
CDR3 protein: CASSERVASGGDEQFF
clone size: NA
V gene: TRBV6-4
D gene: TRBD2
J gene: TRBJ2-1

CDR3 DNA: TGTGCCAGCAGCTTAGATCAACTTTCACCCCTCCACTTT
CDR3 protein: CASSLDQLSPLHF
clone size: NA
V gene: TRBV11-3
D gene: NA
J gene: TRBJ1-6

CDR3 DNA: TGCGCCAGCAGCTTGTTACAGGAGCAGTACTTC
CDR3 protein: CASSLLQEQYF
clone size: NA
V gene: TRBV5-1
D gene: NA
J gene: TRBJ2-7

CDR3 DNA: TGTGCCAGCAGTTTAGATGGCTATACGCAGTATTTT
CDR3 protein: CASSLDGYTQYF
clone size: NA
V gene: TRBV27
D gene: NA
J gene: TRBJ2-3

CDR3 DNA: TGTGCCAGCACCGTAGGGGGCGGGGGGAACAATGAGCAGTTCTTC
CDR3 protein: CASTVGGGGNNEQFF
clone size: NA
V gene: TRBV28
D gene: NA
J gene: TRBJ2-1

CDR3 DNA: TGTGCCAGCAGCTTGTTTCCAGGGGCCCCATACGAGCAGTACTTC
CDR3 protein: CASSLFPGAPYEQYF
clone size: once
V gene: TRBV5-4
D gene: NA
J gene: TRBJ2-7

CDR3 DNA: TGTGCCATCAAATCAGGGCAGGACACCGGGGAGCTGTTTTTT
CDR3 protein: CAIKSGQDTGELFF
clone size: NA
V gene: TRBV10-3
D gene: NA
J gene: TRBJ2-2

CDR3 DNA: TGTGCCAGCAGCGGTAGCTTAACCTCCTACGAGCAGTACTTC
CDR3 protein: CASSGSLTSYEQYF
clone size: NA
V gene: TRBV9
D gene: NA
J gene: TRBJ2-7

CDR3 DNA: TGCGCCAGCAGCTTGACAGGTTCCTCCTACGAGCAGTACTTC
CDR3 protein: CASSLTGSSYEQYF
clone size: few
V gene: TRBV5-1
D gene: NA
J gene: TRBJ2-7

CDR3 DNA: TGTGCCAGCAGCGTAGAGGGAGGGGCGTCCTATAATTCACCCCTCCACTTT
CDR3 protein: CASSVEGGASYNSPLHF
clone size: NA
V gene: TRBV9
D gene: NA
J gene: TRBJ1-6

CDR3 DNA: TGTGCCAGCAGTGAACCCGCAGGCCCGGGAGGGGCCCAGTACTTC
CDR3 protein: CASSEPAGPGGAQYF
clone size: once
V gene: TRBV6-1
D gene: TRBD2
J gene: TRBJ2-5

CDR3 DNA: TGCGCCAGCAGCTTGTCTAGCGGGAGCACAGATACGCAGTATTTT
CDR3 protein: CASSLSSGSTDTQYF
clone size: NA
V gene: TRBV5-1
D gene: TRBD2
J gene: TRBJ2-3

CDR3 DNA: TGTGCCAGCACCTTACGGGCAGCGGGGAACACTGAAGCTTTCTTT
CDR3 protein: CASTLRAAGNTEAFF
clone size: once
V gene: TRBV6-5
D gene: NA
J gene: TRBJ1-1

CDR3 DNA: TGTGCCAGCAGTACAAAGCCGGGACAGGGGTTCACTGAAGCTTTCTTT
CDR3 protein: CASSTKPGQGFTEAFF
clone size: NA
V gene: TRBV28
D gene: TRBD1
J gene: TRBJ1-1

CDR3 DNA: TGTGCCAGCAGTCCCCTAGCGGGAGGAGGGAACATTCAGTACTTC
CDR3 protein: CASSPLAGGGNIQYF
clone size: NA
V gene: TRBV5-5
D gene: TRBD2
J gene: TRBJ2-4

CDR3 DNA: TGCGCCAGCAGCTTGGCCGGGACAGGGGGCGCGCTAGAAGGGTTCTTC
CDR3 protein: CASSLAGTGGALEGFF
clone size: NA
V gene: TRBV5-1
D gene: TRBD1
J gene: TRBJ2-1

CDR3 DNA: TGTGCCAGCAGCGTAGAAGGGGTGGGTTCACCCCTCCACTTT
CDR3 protein: CASSVEGVGSPLHF
clone size: NA
V gene: TRBV9
D gene: NA
J gene: TRBJ1-6

CDR3 DNA: TGTGCCAGCAGTTTAAAGGGTGGCAGGGCCTATGGCTACACCTTC
CDR3 protein: CASSLKGGRAYGYTF
clone size: NA
V gene: TRBV28
D gene: NA
J gene: TRBJ1-2

CDR3 DNA: TGTGCCAGCTCACCACCGGGCCCCAATCAGCCCCAGCATTTT
CDR3 protein: CASSPPGPNQPQHF
clone size: NA
V gene: TRBV18
D gene: NA
J gene: TRBJ1-5

CDR3 DNA: TGCGCCAGCAGCCAAGAGTATACCCCCAGGGGGACAGGGGGCGTTATTAATGAAAAACTGTTTTTT
CDR3 protein: CASSQEYTPRGTGGVINEKLFF
clone size: NA
V gene: TRBV4-3
D gene: TRBD1
J gene: TRBJ1-4

CDR3 DNA: TGCGCCAGCAGCCAACCCGTTCGACAGGGGAATGAGCAGTTCTTC
CDR3 protein: CASSQPVRQGNEQFF
clone size: NA
V gene: TRBV4-1
D gene: TRBD1
J gene: TRBJ2-1

CDR3 DNA: TGCGCCAGCAGCCCCGAGACTAGCGCGAGCTCCTACGAGCAGTACTTC
CDR3 protein: CASSPETSASSYEQYF
clone size: once
V gene: TRBV5-1
D gene: TRBD2
J gene: TRBJ2-7

CDR3 DNA: TGTGCCAGCAGTGAAGGGGGACTTACCTACGAGCAGTACTTC
CDR3 protein: CASSEGGLTYEQYF
clone size: NA
V gene: TRBV2
D gene: NA
J gene: TRBJ2-7

CDR3 DNA: TGTGCCAGCAGCAGCCGGCGGGTCGAGTCCTACGAGCAGTACTTC
CDR3 protein: CASSSRRVESYEQYF
clone size: NA
V gene: TRBV7-2
D gene: NA
J gene: TRBJ2-7

CDR3 DNA: TGTGCCAGCAGCAGTCTAGCGGGGGGGCCCTCCCGTGAGCAGTTCTTC
CDR3 protein: CASSSLAGGPSREQFF
clone size: NA
V gene: TRBV6-6
D gene: TRBD2
J gene: TRBJ2-1

CDR3 DNA: TGTGCCAGCAGTTCTATAGCGGGAGGGAACACAGATACGCAGTATTTT
CDR3 protein: CASSSIAGGNTDTQYF
clone size: NA
V gene: TRBV6-5
D gene: TRBD2
J gene: TRBJ2-3

CDR3 DNA: TGTGCCAGCAGTGATCAGGGAGGGGAGACCCAGTACTTC
CDR3 protein: CASSDQGGETQYF
clone size: NA
V gene: TRBV2
D gene: TRBD2
J gene: TRBJ2-5